This TCR beta chain was recovered during a study of blood T cell repertoires in COVID-19 (dated by TCRdb to about 2020). About the investigation overall: Samples covering the acute and convalescent phases of COVID-19 were provided by collaborators in the United States, Italy and Spain. The material from the prospective study consisted of cDNA or gDNA derived from T cells, B-cell-depleted T cells, or PBMCs. Deeply sampled blood TCRbeta repertoires from subjects exposed to, actively infected with, or recovered from COVID-19 were included in the dataset. A freely available public database, intended as a resource for researchers studying the immune response to SARS-CoV-2, is where the repertoires were released. The samples were drawn from the first 160 participants of the ongoing ImmuneRACE study and from roughly 1,300 subjects provided by 6 global collaborators. Nearly every sample came with metadata listing a de-identified subject ID, COVID-19 status, age in years and sex. HLA class I and class II types, where available, came from metadata supplied by the sample provider rather than from assay-based typing. The paper's findings and limits, for the study overall: Clinical and demographic metadata were provided uncurated, with the amount varying by source and participant.

In Seattle, one collaborating source enrolled patients while the infection was active and tracked those patients longitudinally over the course of disease. Collaborating institutions collected whole blood in K2EDTA tubes following their own protocols. For TCRbeta analysis, collaborators shipped samples as frozen whole blood, isolated PBMCs, or DNA extracted from either of those sample types. TCRbeta CDR3 regions were amplified from genomic DNA using the immunoSEQ Assay, a bias-controlled multiplex PCR. Per the authors' processing: The number of nucleated cells in each sample was estimated by amplification of reference gene primers within the assay. To quantify the absolute abundance of each unique TCRbeta CDR3 rearrangement, sequence reads were collapsed and filtered. For each sample, productive Simpson clonality was calculated as the square root of Simpson's diversity index across productive rearrangements. What TCRdb holds here is the immuneACCESS table cut down to in-frame rearrangements. Part of the clones is not present; checked against another copy, under half of the missing clones reflect an unresolved V gene, and the others are unexplained. V, J and clone size were drawn from that table, and D and trimming were deduced from the DNA. A total of approximately 330,000 clones appear in this sample, 87% of them only once. The ten largest account for around 9.9% of the sample.

V loses 2 bases at its end and J loses 4 bases; junction bases beyond the gene matches: 4. Including the terminal cysteine and phenylalanine, the CDR3 comprises 15 residues. Just the 45-base CDR3 DNA is kept, in frame starting at base 1. CDR1 and CDR2 were assigned from the germline V gene as MGHDK and SYGVNS. Turning to this clone: Its recognized antigen is unknown. Base quality data are lacking; no much larger clone is found one base away.

This TCR came from a man between 25 and 39 years old with COVID-19, enrolled during active disease. This receptor chain uses TRBV25-1 and TRBJ2-1; 8 bases in between match TRBD2. Sequencing was performed on peripheral blood. The DNA sequence is as follows: TGTGCCAGCAGTGAAACTAGCGGATCTTACAATGAGCAGTTCTTC. It translates to CASSETSGSYNEQFF.